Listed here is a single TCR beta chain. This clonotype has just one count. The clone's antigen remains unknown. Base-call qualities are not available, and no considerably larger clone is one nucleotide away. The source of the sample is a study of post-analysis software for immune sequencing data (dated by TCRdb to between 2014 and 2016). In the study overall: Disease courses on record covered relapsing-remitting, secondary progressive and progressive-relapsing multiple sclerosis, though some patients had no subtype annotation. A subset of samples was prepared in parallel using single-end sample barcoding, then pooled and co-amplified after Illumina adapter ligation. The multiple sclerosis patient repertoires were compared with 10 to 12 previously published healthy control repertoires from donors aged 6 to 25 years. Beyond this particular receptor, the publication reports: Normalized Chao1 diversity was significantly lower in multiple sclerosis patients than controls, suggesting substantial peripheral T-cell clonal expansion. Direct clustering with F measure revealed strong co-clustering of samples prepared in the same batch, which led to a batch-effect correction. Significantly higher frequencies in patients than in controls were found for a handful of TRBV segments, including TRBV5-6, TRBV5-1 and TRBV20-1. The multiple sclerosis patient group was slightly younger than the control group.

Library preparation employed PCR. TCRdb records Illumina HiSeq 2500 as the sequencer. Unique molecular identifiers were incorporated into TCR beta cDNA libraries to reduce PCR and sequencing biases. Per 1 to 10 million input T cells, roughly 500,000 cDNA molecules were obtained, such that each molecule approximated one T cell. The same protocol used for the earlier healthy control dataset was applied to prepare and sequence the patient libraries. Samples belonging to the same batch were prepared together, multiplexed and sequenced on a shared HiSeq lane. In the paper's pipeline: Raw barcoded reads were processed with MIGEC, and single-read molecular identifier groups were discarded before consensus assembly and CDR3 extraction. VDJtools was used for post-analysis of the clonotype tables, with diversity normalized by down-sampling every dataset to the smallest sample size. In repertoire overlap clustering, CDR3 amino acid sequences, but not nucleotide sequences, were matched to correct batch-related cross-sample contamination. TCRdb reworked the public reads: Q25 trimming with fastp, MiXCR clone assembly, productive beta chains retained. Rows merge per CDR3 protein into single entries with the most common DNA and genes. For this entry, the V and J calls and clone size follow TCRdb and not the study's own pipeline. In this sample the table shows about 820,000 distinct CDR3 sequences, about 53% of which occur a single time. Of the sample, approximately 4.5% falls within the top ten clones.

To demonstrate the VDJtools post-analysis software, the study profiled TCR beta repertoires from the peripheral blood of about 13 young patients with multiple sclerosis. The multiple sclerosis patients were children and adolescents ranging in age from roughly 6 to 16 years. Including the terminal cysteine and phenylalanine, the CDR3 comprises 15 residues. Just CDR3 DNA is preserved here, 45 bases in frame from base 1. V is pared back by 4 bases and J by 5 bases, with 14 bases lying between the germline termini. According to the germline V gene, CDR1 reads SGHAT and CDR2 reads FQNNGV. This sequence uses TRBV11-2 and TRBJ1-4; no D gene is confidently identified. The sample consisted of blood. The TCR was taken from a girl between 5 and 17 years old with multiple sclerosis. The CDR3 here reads CASSSELGRNEKLFF. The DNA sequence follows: TGTGCCAGCAGCTCCGAGTTGGGCAGGAATGAAAAACTGTTTTTT.